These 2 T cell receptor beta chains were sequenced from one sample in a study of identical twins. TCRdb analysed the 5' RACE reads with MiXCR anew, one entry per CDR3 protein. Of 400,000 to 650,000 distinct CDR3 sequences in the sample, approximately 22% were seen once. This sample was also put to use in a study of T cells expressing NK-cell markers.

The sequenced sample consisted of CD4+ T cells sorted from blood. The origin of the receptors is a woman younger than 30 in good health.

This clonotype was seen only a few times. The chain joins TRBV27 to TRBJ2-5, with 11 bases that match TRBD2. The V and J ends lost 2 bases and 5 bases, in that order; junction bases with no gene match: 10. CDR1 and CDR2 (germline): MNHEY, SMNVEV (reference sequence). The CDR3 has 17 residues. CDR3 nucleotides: TGTGCCAGCAGTTTAAAAGGGCTAGCGGGGGGCCGGGAGACCCAGTACTTC. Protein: CASSLKGLAGGRETQYF.

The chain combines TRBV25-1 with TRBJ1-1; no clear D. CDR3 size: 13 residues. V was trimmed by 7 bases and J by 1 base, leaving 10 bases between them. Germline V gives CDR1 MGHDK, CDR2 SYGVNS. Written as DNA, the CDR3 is TGTGCCAGCACCACGGTAGGGAACACTGAAGCTTTCTTT. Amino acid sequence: CASTTVGNTEAFF.